The rows below give T cell receptor beta chains drawn from one sample of a study of shared clonotypes between healthy human individuals. The repertoire was sequenced with immunoSEQ multiplex PCR; TCRdb's copy has only in-frame clones and lacks some. Among millions of clones listed, approximately 92% were seen once. Sequences were obtained from naive CD4+ T cells sorted from blood. These receptors were collected from a man younger than 35 in good health. Both conserved end residues are part of each CDR3. Fields, in order: J gene, V gene, clone size, D gene, CDR3 protein, CDR3 DNA. D genes are given only for firm matches. Only part of the rows carry a size: once, few, many, or a class if the clone is expanded.

TRBJ2-1	TRBV9	-	TRBD2	CASSVVSGSGIVYNEQFF	TGTGCCAGCAGCGTAGTTTCCGGGAGCGGGATTGTCTACAATGAGCAGTTCTTC
TRBJ2-7	TRBV29-1	-	TRBD2	CSVEDVSGRAAYEQYF	TGCAGCGTTGAAGATGTAAGCGGGAGGGCCGCCTACGAGCAGTACTTC
TRBJ1-2	TRBV6-5	-	-	CASSSQRANYGYTF	TGTGCCAGCAGTTCCCAGCGGGCTAACTATGGCTACACCTTC
TRBJ1-1	TRBV6-1	-	-	CASNPLTPPTEAFF	TGTGCCAGCAATCCCCTCACCCCCCCCACTGAAGCTTTCTTT
TRBJ2-3	TRBV7-9	-	-	CASSLRASSTDTQYF	TGTGCCAGCAGCTTAAGGGCTTCTAGCACAGATACGCAGTATTTT
TRBJ1-1	TRBV7-9	-	-	CASRFAENTEAFF	TGTGCCAGCAGATTCGCGGAAAACACTGAAGCTTTCTTT
TRBJ2-1	TRBV7-2	-	TRBD2	CASSTSAGEYNEQFF	TGTGCCAGCAGCACCTCAGCGGGAGAGTACAATGAGCAGTTCTTC
TRBJ2-1	TRBV6-4	-	TRBD1	CASSRQGERDEQFF	TGTGCCAGCAGTAGACAGGGAGAGAGGGATGAGCAGTTCTTC
TRBJ1-2	TRBV4-1	-	TRBD1	CASSLRTGGNSNYGYTF	TGCGCCAGCAGCCTTCGGACAGGGGGCAACTCTAACTATGGCTACACCTTC
TRBJ2-7	TRBV18	-	TRBD1	CASSTGAGGSYEQYF	TGTGCCAGCTCAACCGGGGCAGGGGGATCCTACGAGCAGTACTTC
TRBJ2-7	TRBV19	-	-	CASRYGATYEQYF	TGTGCCAGTCGGTACGGAGCGACGTACGAGCAGTACTTC
TRBJ2-7	TRBV30	-	TRBD1	CAWKVEGAEKQYF	TGTGCCTGGAAAGTTGAGGGGGCAGAAAAGCAGTACTTC
TRBJ1-2	TRBV5-4	few	-	CASSLVGGNYGYTF	TGTGCCAGCAGCTTGGTAGGGGGGAACTATGGCTACACCTTC
TRBJ1-6	TRBV6-5	-	TRBD1	CASGTVDSPLHF	TGTGCCAGTGGGACAGTCGATTCACCCCTCCACTTT
TRBJ2-1	TRBV10-3	-	TRBD2	CAASGRAVDNNEQFF	TGTGCAGCTAGCGGGAGGGCCGTGGACAACAATGAGCAGTTCTTC
TRBJ2-3	TRBV5-4	-	-	CASSLAGGRSTDTQYF	TGTGCCAGCAGCTTGGCCGGCGGGCGAAGCACAGATACGCAGTATTTT
TRBJ1-2	TRBV6-1	-	TRBD1	CASSRTGERGYTF	TGTGCCAGCAGCCGGACAGGGGAGCGTGGCTACACCTTC